This T cell receptor (beta chain) was captured in a study of blood T cell repertoires in COVID-19. Study details: PBMCs, B-cell-depleted T cells, or T cells provided the cDNA or gDNA that made up the material.

Looked up from germline, CDR1 is MNHNY and CDR2 is SVGAGI (reference sequence). V lost 7 bases to trimming and J lost 0 bases, with 10 bases between them. This CDR3 has 15 amino acids. TCRdb's copy holds only in-frame clones and misses some; the assay was immunoSEQ multiplex PCR. Of approximately 170,000 clones detected, about 88% appear once; the ten largest clones hold around 24%. V is TRBV6-6 and J is TRBJ1-6; tentative D call: TRBD1 (6 bases). This TCR was sampled from a man in his sixties with acute or convalescent COVID-19. The sequencing sample was made of peripheral blood. CDR3 nucleotides: TGTGCCAGCACCGACAGGAGCTCCTATAATTCACCCCTCCACTTT. Encoded protein: CASTDRSSYNSPLHF.